What follows are 9 T cell receptor beta chains derived from one specimen sequenced in a study of blood T cell repertoires in COVID-19. The repertoire was sequenced with immunoSEQ multiplex PCR; TCRdb's copy has only in-frame clones and lacks some. The table lists more than 400,000 clones, about nine tenths of them singletons. Sequenced: PBMCs or T cells enriched from blood (not recorded which). These receptors were collected from a man between 18 and 29 years old who had recovered from COVID-19.

V usage is TRBV11-3 and J usage is TRBJ1-2; a weak D match, TRBD1 (6 bases). The V end lost 1 base, the J end lost 8 bases, and 11 bases lay between the germline ends. The CDR3 has 13 amino acids. Germline CDR1 and CDR2: SGHNT and YENEEA. DNA of the CDR3: TGTGCCAGCAGCTTAGGGACAGCTTCAGGCTACACCTTC. Encoded protein: CASSLGTASGYTF.

The chain carries TRBV25-1 and TRBJ1-1; the D gene is possibly TRBD1 (5 bases). CDR1 MGHDK and CDR2 SYGVNS come from the germline V gene. The CDR3 has 13 amino acids. The germline V and J ends were trimmed by 3 bases and 6 bases, with 11 bases remaining between them. The CDR3 is CASSEAREAEAFF. The CDR3 DNA follows: TGTGCCAGCAGTGAGGCCAGGGAGGCTGAAGCTTTCTTT.

The chain joins TRBV27 to TRBJ1-6; no clear D. The CDR3 is 16 amino acids. In germline, CDR1 is MNHEY, CDR2 SMNVEV (reference sequence). V gave up 4 bases and J gave up 0 bases, with 10 bases separating them. In nucleotides, the CDR3 is TGTGCCAGCAGTTCCCGGTCCGGCTCCTATAATTCACCCCTCCACTTT. The encoded protein is CASSSRSGSYNSPLHF.

V is TRBV7-2 and J is TRBJ2-1; the D gene is possibly TRBD1 (5 bases). Germline V gives CDR1 SGHTA, CDR2 FQGNSA. This CDR3 has 13 amino acids. The V end lost 5 bases, the J end lost 9 bases, and 14 bases lay between the germline ends. CDR3 residues: CASSPGPPGEQFF. Here the CDR3 DNA reads TGTGCCAGCAGCCCAGGGCCCCCGGGTGAGCAGTTCTTC.

The chain carries TRBV27 and TRBJ1-2; D ambiguous. The CDR3 has 12 residues. Germline CDR1 MNHEY, CDR2 SMNVEV (reference sequence). Trimming took off 6 bases at V and 8 bases at J, with 13 bases between the two ends. The CDR3 is CASRSQREGYTF. CDR3 in DNA: TGTGCCAGCAGATCCCAACGTGAGGGCTACACCTTC.

The DNA of the CDR3 is TGTGCCAGCACTGCTATGCGGACAGTAATGAACACTGAAGCTTTCTTT. This codes for CASTAMRTVMNTEAFF. J is TRBJ1-1 and V is TRBV28, with D perhaps TRBD1 (6 bases). CDR1 MDHEN and CDR2 SYDVKM come from the germline V gene. The CDR3 runs to 16 residues. Trimming stripped 7 bases from V and 0 bases from J, with 18 bases between. The full variable domain, completed using reference TRBV28 and TRBJ1-1, is DVKVTQSSRYLVKRTGEKVFLECVQDMDHENMFWYRQDPGLGLRLIYFSYDVKMKEKGDIPEGYSVSREKKERFSLILESASTNQTSMYLCASTAMRTVMNTEAFFGQGTRLTVV.

In this sample, this clone turned up once. The chain joins TRBV3-1 (or the pseudogene TRBV3-2) to TRBJ1-1; D may be TRBD1 (5 bases). Germline CDR1 is LGHDT and CDR2 is YNNKEL (reference sequence). The CDR3 has 18 amino acids. Trimming removed 4 bases from V and 2 bases from J, with 23 bases in between. DNA of the CDR3: TGTGCCAGCAGCCCAGCGCTGGGGCAGTTTCAGAGAAACACTGAAGCTTTCTTT. Protein: CASSPALGQFQRNTEAFF.

The chain uses TRBV9 and TRBJ2-7; D ambiguous. V lost 4 bases to trimming and J lost 5 bases, with 13 bases between them. The CDR3 is made up of 13 amino acids. Germline lookup yields CDR1 SGDLS and CDR2 YYNGEE. The CDR3 here is CASSQTPHHEQYF. As DNA, the CDR3 is TGTGCCAGCAGCCAGACACCTCACCACGAGCAGTACTTC.

This chain links TRBV29-1 with TRBJ1-4; D gene ambiguous. V shed 6 bases and J shed 0 bases, with 5 bases lying between them. The CDR3 consists of 12 residues. CDR1 is SQVTM and CDR2 is ANQGSEA in the germline V gene. CDR3 loop: CSVPATNEKLFF. The CDR3, as DNA: TGCAGCGTCCCTGCAACTAATGAAAAACTGTTTTTT.